These T cell receptor beta chains were read from a single sample in a study of shared clonotypes between healthy human individuals. Using immunoSEQ multiplex PCR, the repertoire was profiled, and TCRdb retains in-frame clones only, with some absent. The sample has over 2 million clones; about 95% are singletons. The specimen sequenced was naive CD8+ T cells sorted from blood. All receptors derive from a man younger than 35 in good health. CDR3s include the opening cysteine and the closing phenylalanine or tryptophan. A D gene is named only where the DNA matches it firmly. Rows give clone size only sometimes, using once, few, many, or a class for an expanded clone.

v_gene	j_gene	abundance	d_gene	CDR3aa	CDR3nt
TRBV27	TRBJ2-7	-	-	CASSLLGVSSTYEQYF	TGTGCCAGCAGTTTACTAGGGGTCTCCTCCACCTACGAGCAGTACTTC
TRBV7-9	TRBJ1-6	-	TRBD1	CASSLDPQGGISYNSPLHF	TGTGCCAGCAGCTTAGATCCACAGGGGGGAATCTCCTATAATTCACCCCTCCACTTT
TRBV19	TRBJ2-7	-	-	CASSIQGWYEQYF	TGTGCCAGTAGTATCCAGGGGTGGTACGAGCAGTACTTC
TRBV5-1	TRBJ2-7	once	-	CASSPTLDGNEQYF	TGCGCCAGCAGCCCGACCTTGGACGGTAACGAGCAGTACTTC
TRBV13	TRBJ2-3	once	-	CASSLVGGDTQYF	TGTGCCAGCAGCTTAGTGGGGGGAGATACGCAGTATTTT
TRBV7-9	TRBJ2-1	once	TRBD2	CASSSRLAGEAYNEQFF	TGTGCCAGCAGCTCCCGACTAGCGGGAGAGGCCTACAATGAGCAGTTCTTC
TRBV7-9	TRBJ2-3	once	TRBD2	CASSLAGRESADTQYF	TGTGCCAGCAGCTTAGCGGGGCGGGAGAGCGCAGATACGCAGTATTTT
TRBV7-9	TRBJ2-2	-	TRBD1	CASSWDRVTGELFF	TGTGCCAGCAGCTGGGACAGGGTCACCGGGGAGCTGTTTTTT
TRBV9	TRBJ1-5	few	-	CASSTEGIQPQHF	TGTGCCAGCAGCACCGAGGGAATTCAGCCCCAGCATTTT
TRBV6-5	TRBJ2-7	-	-	CASSYPLGEQYF	TGTGCCAGCAGTTACCCTTTGGGCGAGCAGTACTTC